A selection of T cell receptor beta chains follows, all from one sample in a study of vaccination and CD4 T cells after COVID-19. TCRdb re-analysed the PCR reads in MiXCR, keeping a single row per CDR3 protein. The sample lists some 7,000 distinct CDR3 sequences, 37% seen once, with approximately 16% in the top ten. The antigens of these receptors remain unknown. The specimen sequenced was CD4+ T cells from blood, cultured in vitro. These receptors were collected from a human donor in good health. Each CDR3 is given with its conserved first and last residue. Fields, in order: clone size, V gene, D gene, J gene, CDR3 DNA, CDR3 protein. D genes are given only for firm matches. Clone size is not always given. Where it is, it says once, few, many or a class for expanded clones.

clone_size: few; v_call: TRBV7-2; d_call: NA; j_call: TRBJ1-1; cdr3_nt: TGTGCCAGCAGCCGGGTGAACACTGAAGCTTTCTTT; cdr3_aa: CASSRVNTEAFF
clone_size: few; v_call: TRBV20-1; d_call: TRBD1; j_call: TRBJ1-2; cdr3_nt: TGCAGTGTCCCGACAGGGACCTATGGCTACACCTTC; cdr3_aa: CSVPTGTYGYTF
clone_size: once; v_call: TRBV6-5; d_call: NA; j_call: TRBJ1-2; cdr3_nt: TGTGCCAACAGTTACTCAGGCCATGGAAGCTACACCTTC; cdr3_aa: CANSYSGHGSYTF
clone_size: NA; v_call: TRBV20-1; d_call: NA; j_call: TRBJ2-2; cdr3_nt: TGCAGTGCTAGCAGGTCGGCCGGGAACACCGGGGAGCTGTTTTTT; cdr3_aa: CSASRSAGNTGELFF
clone_size: NA; v_call: TRBV11-2; d_call: NA; j_call: TRBJ1-5; cdr3_nt: TGTGCCAGCAGCTGGGCAAGTGATCAGCCCCAGCATTTT; cdr3_aa: CASSWASDQPQHF
clone_size: NA; v_call: TRBV6-1; d_call: NA; j_call: TRBJ2-5; cdr3_nt: TGTGCCAGCAGCCGCCCCCCTCAGGGCGGGGAGACCCAGTACTTC; cdr3_aa: CASSRPPQGGETQYF
clone_size: few; v_call: TRBV27; d_call: NA; j_call: TRBJ1-1; cdr3_nt: TGTGCCAGCAGCTCTATGCTGGCCATTGAAGCTTTCTTT; cdr3_aa: CASSSMLAIEAFF
clone_size: NA; v_call: TRBV29-1; d_call: TRBD1; j_call: TRBJ2-5; cdr3_nt: TGCAGCGTACAACTCAGGGGGCAAGAGACCCAGTACTTC; cdr3_aa: CSVQLRGQETQYF
clone_size: NA; v_call: TRBV7-9; d_call: NA; j_call: TRBJ2-5; cdr3_nt: TGTGCCAGCAGCTTAGCGATGGTGAGAGAGACCCAGTACTTC; cdr3_aa: CASSLAMVRETQYF
clone_size: NA; v_call: TRBV2; d_call: TRBD1; j_call: TRBJ2-7; cdr3_nt: TGTGCCAGCAAAAGGACAGGGGGGAGTGAGCAGTACTTC; cdr3_aa: CASKRTGGSEQYF
clone_size: few; v_call: TRBV11-2; d_call: NA; j_call: TRBJ1-2; cdr3_nt: TGTGCCAGCAGCTTAGATAGGGCAGCTACCTATGGCTACACCTTC; cdr3_aa: CASSLDRAATYGYTF
clone_size: few; v_call: TRBV28; d_call: NA; j_call: TRBJ1-2; cdr3_nt: TGTGCCAGCACCCCGGTCCCCAGGGGCTATGGCTACACCTTC; cdr3_aa: CASTPVPRGYGYTF
clone_size: NA; v_call: TRBV30; d_call: TRBD1; j_call: TRBJ1-2; cdr3_nt: TGTGCCTGGAGTGTAAAAGGCCAGGGGGCGGGAAGTAGTGGCTACACCTTC; cdr3_aa: CAWSVKGQGAGSSGYTF
clone_size: few; v_call: TRBV20-1; d_call: TRBD2; j_call: TRBJ2-7; cdr3_nt: TGCAGTGCTTCCGGCGGGAGGAGTTACGAGCAGTACTTC; cdr3_aa: CSASGGRSYEQYF
clone_size: few; v_call: TRBV6-5; d_call: NA; j_call: TRBJ2-7; cdr3_nt: TGTGCCAGCAGTTACGGGGGGGCGACAGGGTTCGGCGAGCAGTACTTC; cdr3_aa: CASSYGGATGFGEQYF
clone_size: NA; v_call: TRBV20-1; d_call: TRBD2; j_call: TRBJ2-1; cdr3_nt: TGCAGTGCTAAACTAGCGTCACGCTCCTACAATGAGCAGTTCTTC; cdr3_aa: CSAKLASRSYNEQFF
clone_size: NA; v_call: TRBV11-2; d_call: NA; j_call: TRBJ1-1; cdr3_nt: TGTGCCAGCAGCCCTCCTCGTAGGGTCGGCACTGAAGCTTTCTTT; cdr3_aa: CASSPPRRVGTEAFF
clone_size: few; v_call: TRBV15; d_call: TRBD2; j_call: TRBJ2-5; cdr3_nt: TGTGCCACCAGCAGAGAACAAGCGGGAGGGCCAGAGACCCAGTACTTC; cdr3_aa: CATSREQAGGPETQYF
clone_size: NA; v_call: TRBV27; d_call: NA; j_call: TRBJ1-2; cdr3_nt: TGTGCCAGCAAGGAAAGCGGCCTAGGCAGCTATGGCTACACCTTC; cdr3_aa: CASKESGLGSYGYTF
clone_size: NA; v_call: TRBV6-5; d_call: TRBD2; j_call: TRBJ2-2; cdr3_nt: TGTGCCAGCAGTTACGGACTAGCGGGAGTCGGCGGGGAGCTGTTTTTT; cdr3_aa: CASSYGLAGVGGELFF